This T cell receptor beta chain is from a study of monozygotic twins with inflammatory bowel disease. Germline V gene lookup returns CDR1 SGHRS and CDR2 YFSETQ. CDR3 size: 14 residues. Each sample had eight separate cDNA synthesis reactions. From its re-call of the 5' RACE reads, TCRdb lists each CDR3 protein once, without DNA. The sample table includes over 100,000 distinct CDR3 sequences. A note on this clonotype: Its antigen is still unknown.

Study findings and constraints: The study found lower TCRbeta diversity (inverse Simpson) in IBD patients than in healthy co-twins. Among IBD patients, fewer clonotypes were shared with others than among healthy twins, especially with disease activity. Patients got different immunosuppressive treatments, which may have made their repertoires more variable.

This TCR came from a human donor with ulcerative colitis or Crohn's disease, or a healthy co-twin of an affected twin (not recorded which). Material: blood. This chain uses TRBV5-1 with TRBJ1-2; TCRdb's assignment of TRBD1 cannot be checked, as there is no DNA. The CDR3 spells CASSLGRDRGYYTF.